This TCR beta chain was documented in a study of graft-versus-host responses after intestinal transplantation. Study findings and constraints: In recipient marrow, GvH clones were found, and some appeared first in ileum or blood.

V lost 0 bases and J lost 7; bases outside the gene matches: 6. Per germline, CDR1 SGDLS and CDR2 YYNGEE. The CDR3 has 15 amino acids. Regarding this clone: Its specificity is unknown.

Sequenced by immunoSEQ multiplex PCR; TCRdb stores in-frame clones only, minus some. This table has 88,000 or so clones, about nine tenths appearing once. The specimen was unstimulated CD4+ T cells sorted from spleen or lymph node cells, collected before intestinal transplant. The genes are TRBV9 and TRBJ1-4, with TRBD1 matching over 7 bases. This sequence originates from a human donor who received an intestinal transplant. The CDR3 reads CASSVAAGGREKLFF. In nucleotides, the CDR3 is TGTGCCAGCAGCGTAGCGGCAGGGGGACGTGAAAAACTGTTTTTT.